This T cell receptor (beta chain) appears in the sequencing data of a study of response to subunit inactivated influenza vaccine (dated by TCRdb to the late 2010s). Concerning the study at large: Deep quantitative T cell receptor repertoire profiling was used in the study to track responses to a trivalent subunit inactivated influenza vaccine.

Libraries came from RT-PCR. Sequencing was carried out with an Illumina HiSeq 2500. In TCRdb, the public reads were trimmed at Q25 with fastp and aligned with MiXCR, with productive beta chains retained. Duplicate CDR3 protein sequences are folded into a single record with the most common DNA and genes. For this sample there are some 640,000 distinct CDR3 sequences; approximately 15% appear just once. The ten largest clones capture 6.5% to 8.5% of the sample. The investigation overall reported the following: According to the authors, only a limited number of new T cells may be recruited by each seasonal influenza vaccination.

Of note for this clonotype: What antigen it recognizes has not been identified. At one end the junction does not follow the germline gene, possibly because of a read error.

The CDR3 has 17 amino acids, counting the end cysteine and phenylalanine. CDR3 DNA is the only sequence kept; it has 51 bases, read in frame from the first base. CDR1 and CDR2 (DFQATT, SNEGSKA) derive from the germline V gene (reference sequence). The receptor comes from a man aged 50 to 59 who received an inactivated influenza vaccine. Donor details come from another sample of the same person, matched by shared clones. The rearrangement combines TRBV20-1 with TRBJ2-4, and the D gene may be TRBD2, 6 bases matching. Source: PBMCs from blood, taken roughly 15 days before vaccination. CDR3 loop: CSARIKPEGLGENIQYF. The sequenced DNA: TGCAGCGCTAGAATAAAACCGGAGGGGCTCGGGGAAAACATTCAGTACTTC.